The 20 T cell receptor beta chains given below trace back to one sample, sequenced in a study of T-cell memory formation after mild COVID-19. TCRdb re-derived calls from the 5' RACE reads in MiXCR, one entry per CDR3 protein. The sample records 300,000 to 350,000 distinct CDR3 sequences, around an eighth being singletons. The material sequenced was PBMCs or a T cell subset sorted from them (not recorded which). The receptors come from a man younger than 35 who had mild COVID-19 (a few samples of this study predate the infection). Cell type and time point are not known.

This clonotype has only a few counts. The gene calls are TRBV6-6 and TRBJ1-1; D call uncertain. The CDR3 is 18 residues long. Trimming took 0 bases from V and 0 from J, leaving 17 bases between them. Per the germline V gene, CDR1 is MNHNY and CDR2 is SVGAGI (reference sequence). The chain's CDR3 is CASSYSTSRVGMNTEAFF. CDR3 in DNA: TGTGCCAGCAGTTACTCTACCTCTAGGGTAGGGATGAACACTGAAGCTTTCTTT.

This clonotype was seen more than once but under ten times. The genes are TRBV7-9 and TRBJ2-7, with D perhaps TRBD2 (7 bases). In germline, CDR1 is SEHNR, CDR2 FQNEAQ (reference sequence). The CDR3 covers 16 residues. Trimming removed 5 bases at V and 3 bases at J, with 20 bases between. The CDR3 DNA is TGTGCCAGCAGCCCGAGGGGGGGTTACCCGAACTACGAGCAGTACTTC. Protein: CASSPRGGYPNYEQYF.

There are a few counts of this clonotype. The V gene is TRBV11-2, the J gene TRBJ2-2; D tentatively fits TRBD1 or TRBD2 (5 bases each). There are 16 residues in the CDR3. The V end was cut by 2 bases, the J end by 0 bases, with 10 bases between. CDR1 is SGHAT and CDR2 is FQNNGV in the germline V gene. The CDR3 reads CASSLLGAANTGELFF. CDR3 sequence (DNA): TGTGCCAGCAGCTTACTCGGGGCCGCGAACACCGGGGAGCTGTTTTTT.

This clonotype was seen only a few times. V and J are TRBV4-2 and TRBJ2-7, with D hard to call. The germline gives CDR1 LGHNA, CDR2 YNFKEQ. CDR3 length: 15 residues. V dropped 11 bases and J dropped 7 bases, with 27 bases sitting between them. As DNA, the CDR3 is TGTGCCGCCCCAAGATCCCCGAAAACCTACCTTGAGCAGTACTTC. Translated, it gives CAAPRSPKTYLEQYF.

This clonotype was picked up a small number of times. This chain connects TRBV20-1 to TRBJ2-7, with 12 nucleotides matching TRBD2. Germline V gene data show CDR1 as DFQATT and CDR2 as SNEGSKA (reference sequence). The V and J ends lost 6 bases and 1 base, in that order; junction bases with no gene match: 13. The CDR3 extends over 17 amino acids. The CDR3 nucleotides are TGCAGTGCAGCCCGAGTTGCCGGGACTAGCGGGTCCTACGAGCAGTACGTC. Protein product: CSAARVAGTSGSYEQYV.

This sequence joins TRBV6-2 or TRBV6-3 and TRBJ2-1; 8 positions match TRBD2. This CDR3 has 15 residues. CDR1 MNHEY and CDR2 SVGEGT come from the germline V gene. V shed 7 bases, J shed 6 bases, and the junction held 11 bases outside the gene matches. For the CDR3, the DNA is TGTGCCAGCATCCGCCCCTTTCGGGGGGGCAATGAGCAGTTCTTC. Translating it yields CASIRPFRGGNEQFF.

The chain is built from TRBV12-3 or TRBV12-4 and TRBJ1-3; D is ambiguous. V was trimmed by 5 bases and J by 5 bases, leaving 1 base between them. CDR3 length: 10 amino acids. This CDR3 reads CASSRNTIYF. In DNA, the CDR3 is TGTGCCAGCAGTAGAAACACCATATATTTT.

This clonotype was picked up a small number of times. The chain recombines TRBV6-2 or TRBV6-3 with TRBJ1-1, with D hard to call. Germline assignment: CDR1 MNHEY and CDR2 SVGEGT. The V and J ends lost 2 bases and 4 bases respectively, with 11 bases between them. CDR3 length: 14 amino acids. The CDR3 loop is CASSYRTLSTEAFF. The CDR3 DNA reads as TGTGCCAGCAGTTACCGGACGTTGAGCACTGAAGCTTTCTTT.

This clonotype has a count of ten or more. The V gene is TRBV20-1, the J gene TRBJ1-3; D unclear. The V gene lost 2 bases and the J gene lost 2 bases, with 13 bases spanning the gap. Germline V gene sequence: CDR1 DFQATT, CDR2 SNEGSKA (reference sequence). The CDR3 loop spans 15 amino acids. The CDR3 coding sequence is TGCAGTGCTAGACGGTCACTTGTCCCTGGAAACACCATATATTTT. It codes for CSARRSLVPGNTIYF.

The CDR3 DNA reads TGTGCCAGCAGCCAGGGACAGGGATGGGAGCAGTTCTTC. This gives the protein CASSQGQGWEQFF. The chain couples TRBV7-2 to TRBJ2-1; 9 bases are shared with TRBD1. The CDR3 runs 13 residues. V was pared by 5 bases and J by 10 bases, with 6 bases of the junction left unmatched. Per germline, CDR1 SGHTA and CDR2 FQGNSA.

This clonotype was counted at least ten times. The rearrangement uses TRBV27 and TRBJ2-1; D gene uncertain. CDR3 size: 13 residues. With 6 bases removed from V and 2 bases from J, the gap between germline ends came to 8 bases. Germline V gene sequence: CDR1 MNHEY, CDR2 SMNVEV (reference sequence). CDR3 bases: TGTGCCAGCAGCCCCAAGGCCTACAATGAGCAGTTCTTC. It specifies CASSPKAYNEQFF.

V usage is TRBV28 and J usage is TRBJ1-2, with D unclear. Deletions cut 6 bases from V and 2 bases from J, with 16 bases between. The CDR3 covers 15 residues. Germline V gene data show CDR1 as MDHEN and CDR2 as SYDVKM. The CDR3 is CASSPLTISNYGYTF. Here the CDR3 DNA reads TGTGCCAGCAGCCCCTTGACGATTTCGAACTATGGCTACACCTTC.

The rearrangement uses TRBV24-1 and TRBJ2-5; perhaps TRBD2 as D (5 bases). The CDR3 has 14 residues. V was trimmed by 0 bases and J by 2 bases, leaving 6 bases between them. The V gene's germline CDR1 is KGHDR and CDR2 SFDVKD. The CDR3 region is CATSDLEGQETQYF. CDR3 sequence (DNA): TGTGCCACCAGTGATTTGGAGGGTCAAGAGACCCAGTACTTC.

This clonotype was recorded many times. This chain's CDR3 is CASSLGGTGGGETQYF. The CDR3 nucleotides are TGCGCCAGCAGCTTGGGGGGAACAGGGGGCGGAGAGACCCAGTACTTC. The J gene is TRBJ2-5, the V gene TRBV5-1; 9 bases agree with TRBD1. The CDR3 sequence is 16 residues long. Germline V gives CDR1 SGHRS, CDR2 YFSETQ. V lost 0 bases, J lost 4 bases, and 7 bases stayed unmatched.

This chain connects TRBV28 to TRBJ2-3; 7 nucleotides line up with TRBD1. Germline CDR1 is MDHEN and CDR2 is SYDVKM. J was trimmed by 2 bases and V by 11 bases; bases with no gene match: 13. The CDR3 consists of 15 residues. The CDR3 DNA sequence: TGTGCCTGTACAGGGGCCCAAACTTTCACAGATACGCAGTATTTT. Its translation is CACTGAQTFTDTQYF.

This clonotype was observed a handful of times. This chain joins TRBV7-9 and TRBJ1-4, with D possibly TRBD1 on 5 matching bases. CDR1 and CDR2 (germline): SEHNR, FQNEAQ (reference sequence). CDR3 size: 18 residues. V lost 7 bases to trimming and J lost 6 bases, with 27 bases between them. CDR3 in DNA: TGTGCCAGCACCTCAAGGATCCGGGCGAGGGGAGCCTATGAAAAACTGTTTTTT. Translated: CASTSRIRARGAYEKLFF. The full variable domain, rest sourced from reference TRBV7-9 and TRBJ1-4, is DTGVSQNPRHKITKRGQNVTFRCDPISEHNRLYWYRQTLGQGPEFLTYFQNEAQLEKSRLLSDRFSAERPKGSFSTLEIQRTEQGDSAMYLCASTSRIRARGAYEKLFFGSGTQLSVL.

This clonotype was picked up a small number of times. This sequence joins TRBV4-1 and TRBJ2-5, with D possibly TRBD1 on 6 matching bases. The CDR3 runs to 14 residues. CDR1 MGHRA and CDR2 YSYEKL come from the germline V gene. Between the trimmed V and J ends, which lost 4 bases and 4 bases, there was a span of 13 bases. CDR3 nucleotide sequence: TGCGCCAGCAGCCCAGGGGTCCTGGGAGAGACCCAGTACTTC. Encoded protein: CASSPGVLGETQYF.

This clonotype was recorded a few times. This sequence joins TRBV30 and TRBJ1-2; 8 positions match TRBD1. Looked up from germline, CDR1 is GTSNPN and CDR2 is SVGIG (reference sequence). The length of the CDR3 is 14 residues. Trimming took 3 bases from V and 2 from J; bases not matched to a gene: 5. The CDR3 DNA reads TGTGCCTGGAGCCCGGGACAGGCCAACTATGGCTACACCTTC. Translating it yields CAWSPGQANYGYTF. The whole variable domain, remainder taken from reference TRBV30 and TRBJ1-2, is SQTIHQWPATLVQPVGSPLSLECTVEGTSNPNLYWYRQAAGRGLQLLFYSVGIGQISSEVPQNLSASRPQDRQFILSSKKLLLSDSGFYLCAWSPGQANYGYTFGSGTRLTVV.

This clonotype was counted between two and nine times. V gene TRBV7-2 combines with J gene TRBJ2-3, with 7 bases fitting TRBD1. J was trimmed by 0 bases and V by 7 bases; bases with no gene match: 7. Germline CDR1 reads SGHTA; CDR2 reads FQGNSA. The CDR3 runs 15 residues. This CDR3 reads CASNQGQTSTDTQYF. CDR3 DNA: TGTGCCAGCAACCAGGGACAGACTAGCACAGATACGCAGTATTTT.

This clonotype turned up a few times. The gene calls are TRBV4-1 and TRBJ1-5; D possibly corresponds to TRBD1 (6 bases). V dropped 0 bases and J dropped 3 bases, with 9 bases sitting between them. Germline values: CDR1 MGHRA, CDR2 YSYEKL. CDR3 size: 15 residues. The CDR3 region is CASSQEGGNNQPQHF. The CDR3 region has the DNA TGCGCCAGCAGCCAAGAAGGGGGGAACAATCAGCCCCAGCATTTT.